A selection of T cell receptor beta chains follows, all from one sample in a study of blood T cell repertoires in COVID-19. The assay was immunoSEQ multiplex PCR, and TCRdb's table has in-frame clones only and misses some. The sample has 50,000 to 65,000 clones, 85% to 90% seen once. The sample consisted of peripheral blood. The source is a man aged 55 to 70 with active COVID-19. Each CDR3 is given with its conserved first and last residue. A D gene is named only where the DNA matches it firmly. Rows may omit the clone size; those that give it use once, few, many or a size class.

size	V	D	J	DNA	CDR3
.	TRBV4-1	TRBD2	TRBJ2-1	TGCGCCAGCAGCCATCTCAGCGGGAGTAGTAACAATGAGCAGTTCTTC	CASSHLSGSSNNEQFF
.	TRBV27	.	TRBJ2-7	TGTGCCAGCAGTTTGCGCCCCGGCTACGAGCAGTACTTC	CASSLRPGYEQYF
few	TRBV7-2	TRBD1	TRBJ1-5	TGTGCCAGCAGCTCCCTCGGAACAGGGGTAATAGGCCCCCAGCATTTT	CASSSLGTGVIGPQHF
.	TRBV24-1	.	TRBJ2-1	TGTGCCACCAGTCGCGTTAACAATGAGCAGTTCTTC	CATSRVNNEQFF
once	TRBV9	.	TRBJ2-7	TGTGCCAGCAGCGTAGGGGACTCCAAAACCTACGAGCAGTACTTC	CASSVGDSKTYEQYF
.	TRBV27	TRBD1	TRBJ1-1	TGTGCCAGCAGTCCCCCCCGGGACAGGGGGCGCAGGTCTCCATTTTTCCCTGAAGCTTTCTTT	CASSPPRDRGRRSPFFPEAFF
.	TRBV12-5	TRBD2	TRBJ2-2	TGTGCTAGTGCCCTTAGCGGGCCCACCGGGGAGCTGTTTTTT	CASALSGPTGELFF
once	TRBV9	TRBD2	TRBJ2-7	TGTGCCAGCAGCGTAGTTGGACTAGCGGACTCCTACGAGCAGTACTTC	CASSVVGLADSYEQYF
.	TRBV6-5	TRBD2	TRBJ2-7	TGTGCCAGCAGTTACCGGAGACTAGCGGGAACGGACGAGCAGTACTTC	CASSYRRLAGTDEQYF
.	TRBV29-1	.	TRBJ2-3	TGCAGCGTAGGACATTACACAGATACGCAGTATTTT	CSVGHYTDTQYF
.	TRBV19	TRBD1	TRBJ1-5	TGTGCCAGTAGTATAATTGGGACAGGACTTAACCAGCCCCAGCATTTT	CASSIIGTGLNQPQHF
once	TRBV4-2	TRBD1	TRBJ1-5	TGTGCCAGCAGCCAAGGACAGGGAGAAAGTCAGCCCCAGCATTTT	CASSQGQGESQPQHF
.	TRBV3-1/TRBV3-2	.	TRBJ2-3	TGTGCCAGCAGCCATCGGCGGACTAGCACAGATACGCAGTATTTT	CASSHRRTSTDTQYF
.	TRBV7-8	.	TRBJ2-1	TGTGCCAGCAGCTACATCAGTGGTTCCTACAATGAGCAGTTCTTC	CASSYISGSYNEQFF
.	TRBV4-1	.	TRBJ1-2	TGCGCCAGCAGCCAAGAACAGATCTCCTCAAGGGGCTACACCTTC	CASSQEQISSRGYTF
.	TRBV5-4	.	TRBJ2-5	TGTGCCAGCAGCTTTCCCCAGGGAACCCAGTACTTC	CASSFPQGTQYF